Listed here are 18 T cell receptor beta chains from one sample, sequenced in a study of response to subunit inactivated influenza vaccine. MiXCR, run by TCRdb on the RT-PCR reads, gives a single entry per CDR3 protein. The table includes 450,000 to 600,000 distinct CDR3 sequences, around 7.9% detected once. Sequencing used PBMCs from blood, obtained around 2 years after vaccination. The receptors stem from a man between 50 and 75 years old who received an inactivated influenza vaccine.

This clonotype ranks as medium-sized. This sequence joins TRBV20-1 and TRBJ2-3, with D maybe TRBD2 (6 bases). Germline-derived CDR1 and CDR2 are DFQATT and SNEGSKA (reference sequence). The CDR3 consists of 12 residues. Trimming shortened V by 8 bases and J by 5 bases, and 14 bases separated the two germline ends. As DNA, the CDR3 is TGCAGTACCCCGACGGGGGTAGATACGCAGTATTTT. This codes for CSTPTGVDTQYF.

This clonotype was counted at least ten times. V usage is TRBV4-3 and J usage is TRBJ1-2; the D is unclear. This CDR3 is built from 14 residues. Trimming removed 1 base from V and 7 bases from J, with 13 bases in between. In germline, CDR1 is LGHNA, CDR2 YSLEER. The CDR3 nucleotides read TGCGCCAGCAGCCAAGTGTGGGGAAGAACTGGCTACACCTTC. The encoded protein is CASSQVWGRTGYTF.

Comments on this clonotype: This may come from a read error, since a much larger clone is one base off. The chain joins TRBV20-1 to TRBJ1-5; 7 nucleotides line up with TRBD1. The CDR3 contains 14 residues. Germline-derived CDR1 and CDR2 are DFQATT and SNEGSKA (reference sequence). The CDR3, as DNA: TGCAGTGCGCCTCAGGGGGTTGGGTATCAGCACCAGCATTTT. Translating it yields CSAPQGVGYQHQHF.

This clonotype has a count of ten or more. At one of its ends the junction is not consistent with the germline gene, which may arise from a read error. The chain employs TRBV5-1 and TRBJ2-5, with D possibly TRBD2 on 6 matching bases. Germline-derived CDR1 and CDR2 are SGHRS and YFSETQ. This CDR3 is 14 amino acids long. The CDR3 loop reads CASSFPSVEESQYF. The CDR3, as DNA: TGCGCCAGCAGCTTCCCTAGCGTCGAAGAGAGCCAGTACTTC.

This clonotype was counted a few times. The rearrangement joins TRBV20-1 to TRBJ2-1; D is perhaps TRBD1 (6 bases). The germline V and J ends were trimmed by 1 base and 4 bases, with 17 bases remaining between them. CDR3 length: 16 residues. Germline CDR1 reads DFQATT; CDR2 reads SNEGSKA (reference sequence). This CDR3 reads CSARGQGLLGYNEQFF. CDR3 in DNA: TGCAGTGCTAGAGGCCAGGGGTTATTAGGATACAATGAGCAGTTCTTC.

For this clonotype: Being one base from a much bigger clone, this may be a read error. The chain employs TRBV15 and TRBJ1-6; tentatively, D is TRBD1 (6 bases). The CDR3 length is 15 residues. The germline gives CDR1 LNHNV, CDR2 YYDKDF (reference sequence). V was shortened by 3 bases and J by 7 bases, with 13 bases between the two germline ends. The CDR3 spells CATSSDRRANSPLHF. CDR3 DNA sequence: TGTGCCACCAGCAGCGACAGGAGAGCCAATTCACCCCTCCACTTT.

This CDR3 is CATSDRGPQPQHF. The CDR3 DNA reads TGTGCCACCAGTGATCGAGGACCTCAGCCCCAGCATTTT. The chain links TRBV24-1 to TRBJ1-5; D is ambiguous. The CDR3 contains 13 residues. Germline V gene data show CDR1 as KGHDR and CDR2 as SFDVKD. Trimming removed 3 bases from V and 6 bases from J, with 8 bases in between.

This clonotype was counted ten times or more. This chain joins TRBV6-5 and TRBJ2-2; 7 bases are shared with TRBD2. CDR3 size: 16 residues. Looked up from germline, CDR1 is MNHEY and CDR2 is SVGAGI. The junction had 2 bases not matched to a gene; V was cut back by 1 base and J by 0 bases. CDR3 amino acids: CASSYFAGANTGELFF. CDR3 nucleotides: TGTGCCAGCAGTTACTTCGCGGGAGCGAACACCGGGGAGCTGTTTTTT.

The chain employs TRBV2 and TRBJ2-1, with 10 positions matching TRBD2. V was clipped by 8 bases and J by 9 bases; unmatched bases: 10. The CDR3 has 14 residues. Germline-derived CDR1 and CDR2 are SNHLY and FYNNEI. CDR3 nucleotide sequence: TGTGCCAGCGGAGGGAAGCGGGAGGGTAGTGAGCAGTTCTTC. Translating it yields CASGGKREGSEQFF. The variable domain in full, completed from reference TRBV2 and TRBJ2-1, reads EPEVTQTPSHQVTQMGQEVILRCVPISNHLYFYWYRQILGQKVEFLVSFYNNEISEKSEIFDDQFSVERPDGSNFTLKIRSTKLEDSAMYFCASGGKREGSEQFFGPGTRLTVL.

This chain links TRBV6-5 with TRBJ2-5; possible D gene TRBD2, 5 bases. This CDR3 spans 12 amino acids. Per germline, CDR1 MNHEY and CDR2 SVGAGI. V was clipped by 8 bases and J by 0 bases, with 7 bases between them. The CDR3 region has the DNA TGTGCCAGCGCCGGGGACCAAGAGACCCAGTACTTC. Its translation: CASAGDQETQYF.

Remarks on this clonotype: It may be a read error: a sequence one base away is much more abundant. The chain has TRBV12-3 or TRBV12-4 and TRBJ2-3, with D perhaps matching TRBD2 (6 bases). This CDR3 contains 16 residues. Trimming cost V 6 bases and J 2 bases, with 18 bases left between them. The CDR3 reads CASSGTGADPTDTQYF. DNA for the CDR3: TGTGCCAGCAGCGGGACTGGGGCGGACCCCACAGATACGCAGTATTTT.

This clonotype has only a few counts. The chain employs TRBV19 and TRBJ1-6; D unresolved. Germline V gene lookup returns CDR1 LNHDA and CDR2 SQIVND (reference sequence). V lost 4 bases, J lost 7 bases, and 17 bases lay in between. The CDR3 sequence is 16 residues long. CDR3 in amino acids: CASSTRTGSGNSPLHF. The DNA of the CDR3 is TGTGCCAGTAGTACCAGGACTGGTAGCGGAAATTCACCCCTCCACTTT.

This clonotype was seen only a few times. The chain couples TRBV20-1 to TRBJ2-1, with 8 bases aligning to TRBD2. Germline lookup yields CDR1 DFQATT and CDR2 SNEGSKA (reference sequence). This CDR3 spans 16 amino acids. Trimming removed 6 bases from V and 0 bases from J; junction bases left unmatched: 10. This CDR3 is CSASPPGTSSYNEQFF. The CDR3 DNA follows: TGCAGTGCCTCTCCTCCCGGGACTAGCTCCTACAATGAGCAGTTCTTC.

In DNA, the CDR3 is TGCGCCAGCAGTGGGACCTCCGGGACCACAAAGTATCGGTTCTTC. This encodes CASSGTSGTTKYRFF. The rearrangement links TRBV10-1 to TRBJ2-1; D may correspond to TRBD1 or TRBD2 (5 bases each). Per the germline V gene, CDR1 is WNHNN and CDR2 is SYGVQD (reference sequence). Trimming took off 4 bases at V and 15 bases at J, with 25 bases between the two ends. This CDR3 is 15 amino acids long.

The chain's CDR3 is CASSLFRTSNQPQHF. In nucleotides, the CDR3 is TGTGCCAGCAGTTTGTTTAGGACTAGCAATCAGCCCCAGCATTTT. J is TRBJ1-5 and V is TRBV27; no clear D. V lost 3 bases to trimming and J lost 0 bases, with 9 bases between them. Germline V CDR1 and CDR2: MNHEY, SMNVEV (reference sequence). The CDR3 has 15 amino acids.

This clonotype was counted ten times or more. The chain uses TRBV12-3 or TRBV12-4 and TRBJ1-1, with D maybe TRBD1 (5 bases). The CDR3 is made up of 16 amino acids. V lost 3 bases to trimming and J lost 5 bases, with 19 bases between them. The CDR3 is CASSFRFWGRRTEAFF. The DNA for the CDR3 is TGTGCCAGCAGTTTCCGGTTTTGGGGACGAAGGACTGAAGCTTTCTTT.

This sequence joins TRBV3-1 and TRBJ2-1, with 10 bases matching TRBD2. Trimming at V came to 2 bases and at J to 4 bases, leaving 17 bases not matched to a gene. The CDR3 runs to 20 residues. Germline assignment: CDR1 LGHDT and CDR2 YNNKEL (reference sequence). In nucleotides, the CDR3 is TGTGCCAGCAGCCAACGCGACAGGGGCTTAACTAGCGGGGTTTACAATGAGCAGTTCTTC. Translation: CASSQRDRGLTSGVYNEQFF.

There are a few counts of this clonotype. The chain has TRBV11-1 and TRBJ2-1; TRBD2 matches 12 bases. Trimming cost V 3 bases and J 1 base; bases outside gene matches: 1. This CDR3 is built from 16 residues. Germline-derived CDR1 and CDR2 are SGHAT and FQDESV (reference sequence). CDR3 amino acids: CASSFGTSGSYNEQFF. CDR3 sequence (DNA): TGTGCCAGCAGCTTTGGGACTAGCGGGTCCTACAATGAGCAGTTCTTC.